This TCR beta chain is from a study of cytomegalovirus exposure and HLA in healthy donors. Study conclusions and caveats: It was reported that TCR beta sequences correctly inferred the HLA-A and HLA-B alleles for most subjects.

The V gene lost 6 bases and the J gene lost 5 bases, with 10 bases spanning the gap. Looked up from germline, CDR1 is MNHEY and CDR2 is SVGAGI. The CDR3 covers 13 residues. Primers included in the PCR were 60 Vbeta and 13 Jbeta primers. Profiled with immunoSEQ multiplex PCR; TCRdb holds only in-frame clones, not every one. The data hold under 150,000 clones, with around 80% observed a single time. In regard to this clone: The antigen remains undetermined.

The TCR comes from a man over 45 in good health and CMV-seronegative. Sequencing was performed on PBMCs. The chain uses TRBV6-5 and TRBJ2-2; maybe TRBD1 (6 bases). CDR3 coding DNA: TGTGCCAGCAGACTCACAGGGACCGGGGAGCTGTTTTTT. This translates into CASRLTGTGELFF.